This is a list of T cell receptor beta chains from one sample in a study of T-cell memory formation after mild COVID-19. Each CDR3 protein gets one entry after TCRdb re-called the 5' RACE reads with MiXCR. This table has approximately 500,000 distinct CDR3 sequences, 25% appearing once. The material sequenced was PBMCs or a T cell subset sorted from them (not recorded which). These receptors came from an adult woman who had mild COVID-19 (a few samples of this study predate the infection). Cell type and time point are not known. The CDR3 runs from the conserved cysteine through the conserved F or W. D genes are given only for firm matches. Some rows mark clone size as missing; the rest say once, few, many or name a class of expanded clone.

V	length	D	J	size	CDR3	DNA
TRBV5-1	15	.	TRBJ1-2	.	CASSLDVAVNYGYTF	TGCGCCAGCAGCTTGGATGTCGCAGTGAACTATGGCTACACCTTC
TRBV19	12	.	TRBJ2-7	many	CASSQSAHEQYF	TGTGCCAGTAGTCAAAGCGCTCACGAGCAGTACTTC
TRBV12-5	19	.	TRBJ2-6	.	CASGFGRGTLWEGANVLTF	TGTGCTAGTGGTTTTGGACGCGGGACCCTTTGGGAAGGGGCCAACGTCCTGACTTTC
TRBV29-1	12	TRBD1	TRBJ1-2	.	CSVPDRNYGYTF	TGCAGCGTTCCGGACAGGAACTATGGCTACACCTTC
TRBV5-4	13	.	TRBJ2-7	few	CASSRDLPYEQYF	TGTGCCAGCAGCCGGGACCTCCCCTACGAGCAGTACTTC
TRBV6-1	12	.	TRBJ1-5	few	CASSVLNQPQHF	TGTGCCAGCAGTGTTCTCAATCAGCCCCAGCATTTT
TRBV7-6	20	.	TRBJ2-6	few	CASSLLSAGTFVPGANVLTF	TGTGCCAGCAGCTTATTATCGGCAGGGACCTTTGTCCCTGGGGCCAACGTCCTGACTTTC
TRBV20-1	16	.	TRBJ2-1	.	CSASPRGWYSYNEQFF	TGCAGTGCTAGTCCGAGGGGGTGGTACTCCTACAATGAGCAGTTCTTC
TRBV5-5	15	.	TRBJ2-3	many	CASSTRQTRTDIGDF	TGTGCCAGCAGCACCCGGCAGACTCGCACAGATATTGGAGATTTT
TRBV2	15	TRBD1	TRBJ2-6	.	CASRDRGTGANVLTF	TGTGCCAGCCGGGACAGGGGAACTGGGGCCAACGTCCTGACTTTC
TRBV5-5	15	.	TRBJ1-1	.	CASSFGQHPNTEAFF	TGTGCCAGCAGCTTTGGACAGCACCCGAACACTGAAGCTTTCTTT
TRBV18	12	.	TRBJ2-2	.	CASSQITGELFF	TGTGCCAGCTCACAAATCACCGGGGAGCTGTTTTTT
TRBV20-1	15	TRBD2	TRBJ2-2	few	CSASPSGRGVGELFF	TGCAGTGCTAGTCCCAGCGGGAGGGGTGTTGGGGAGCTGTTTTTT
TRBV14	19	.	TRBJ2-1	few	CASSHEEYRGRLAYNEQFF	TGTGCCAGCAGCCATGAAGAGTATCGTGGAAGACTAGCCTACAATGAGCAGTTCTTC
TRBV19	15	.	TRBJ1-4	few	CASSQSHATNEKLFF	TGTGCCAGTAGTCAAAGCCATGCAACTAATGAAAAACTGTTTTTT
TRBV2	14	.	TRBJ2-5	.	CASSEGDTEETQYF	TGTGCCAGCAGTGAAGGGGACACCGAAGAGACCCAGTACTTC
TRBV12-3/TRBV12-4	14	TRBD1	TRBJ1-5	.	CASSRTGINQPQHF	TGTGCCAGCAGTCGGACAGGGATCAATCAGCCCCAGCATTTT
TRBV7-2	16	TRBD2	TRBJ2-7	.	CASSPGQAGASYEQYF	TGTGCCAGCAGCCCGGGTCAAGCGGGAGCCTCCTACGAGCAGTACTTC
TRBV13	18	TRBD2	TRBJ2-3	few	CASSLRGGTSGLTDTQYF	TGTGCCAGCAGCCTGAGAGGGGGGACTAGCGGACTCACAGATACGCAGTATTTT
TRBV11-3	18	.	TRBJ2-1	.	CASSLIGEAGPPVNEQFF	TGTGCCAGCAGCCTCATTGGGGAGGCGGGTCCCCCCGTCAATGAGCAGTTCTTC
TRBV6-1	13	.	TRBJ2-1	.	CASSAERATEQFF	TGTGCCAGCAGTGCTGAGCGGGCGACTGAGCAGTTCTTC
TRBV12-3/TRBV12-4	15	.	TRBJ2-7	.	CASSRTTSNSYEQYF	TGTGCCAGCAGCCGAACGACAAGTAACTCCTACGAGCAGTACTTC
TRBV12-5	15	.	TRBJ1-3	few	CASGLVIGEGNTIYF	TGTGCTAGTGGTTTGGTAATAGGAGAAGGAAACACCATATATTTT
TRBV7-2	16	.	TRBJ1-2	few	CASSLALGGSKDGYTF	TGTGCCAGCAGCTTAGCGCTCGGGGGCTCGAAAGATGGCTACACCTTC
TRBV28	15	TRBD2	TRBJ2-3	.	CASSSGGGYTDTQYF	TGTGCCAGCAGTTCCGGGGGGGGCTACACAGATACGCAGTATTTT
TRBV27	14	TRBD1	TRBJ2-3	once	CASSLSGAGGTQYF	TGTGCCAGCAGTTTATCAGGGGCAGGGGGTACGCAGTATTTT
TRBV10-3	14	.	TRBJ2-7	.	CAISDEGRPYEQYF	TGTGCCATCAGTGACGAGGGGCGCCCCTACGAGCAGTACTTC
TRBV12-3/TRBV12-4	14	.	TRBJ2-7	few	CASSSGTAFYEQYF	TGTGCCAGCAGTTCCGGGACCGCCTTCTACGAGCAGTACTTC
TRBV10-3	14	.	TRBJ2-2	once	CAISDGAGTGELFF	TGTGCCATCAGTGATGGAGCCGGCACCGGGGAGCTGTTTTTT
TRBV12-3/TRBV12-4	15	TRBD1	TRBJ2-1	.	CASSKNGQAYNEQFF	TGTGCCAGCAGTAAAAACGGACAGGCCTACAATGAGCAGTTCTTC
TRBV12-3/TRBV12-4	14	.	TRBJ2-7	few	CASSVNRRSYEQYF	TGTGCCAGCAGTGTCAACAGACGGAGCTACGAGCAGTACTTC
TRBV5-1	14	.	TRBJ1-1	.	CASSLVPGDTEAFF	TGCGCCAGCAGCTTGGTGCCAGGGGACACTGAAGCTTTCTTT
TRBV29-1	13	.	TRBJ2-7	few	CSVTTDSTYEQYF	TGCAGCGTTACCACCGACTCCACCTACGAGCAGTACTTC
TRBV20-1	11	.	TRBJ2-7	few	CSASGEYEQYF	TGCAGTGCTAGCGGAGAGTACGAGCAGTACTTC
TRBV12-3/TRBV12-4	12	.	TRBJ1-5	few	CASRQGSQPQHF	TGTGCCAGCAGACAGGGAAGTCAGCCCCAGCATTTT
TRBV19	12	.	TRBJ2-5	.	CASSRGLETQYF	TGTGCCAGTAGTCGAGGGTTGGAGACCCAGTACTTC
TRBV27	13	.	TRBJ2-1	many	CASSLRPGTEQFF	TGTGCCAGCAGTCTCCGGCCTGGGACTGAGCAGTTCTTC
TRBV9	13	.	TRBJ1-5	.	CASSATADQPQHF	TGTGCCAGCAGTGCGACAGCGGATCAGCCCCAGCATTTT
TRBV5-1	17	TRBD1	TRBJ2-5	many	CASSIKGLGQGKETQYF	TGCGCCAGCAGCATAAAAGGACTCGGACAGGGAAAAGAGACCCAGTACTTC
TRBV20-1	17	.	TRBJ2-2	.	CSARDGWASQNTGELFF	TGCAGTGCTAGAGATGGCTGGGCTAGTCAGAACACCGGGGAGCTGTTTTTT
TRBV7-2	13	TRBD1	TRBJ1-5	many	CAIQGQGTQPQHF	TGTGCCATCCAGGGACAGGGGACCCAGCCCCAGCATTTT
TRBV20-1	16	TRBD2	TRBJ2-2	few	CSARDRASGASGELFF	TGCAGTGCTAGAGATCGGGCTAGCGGCGCGTCTGGGGAGCTGTTTTTT
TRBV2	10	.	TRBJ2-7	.	CASGPYEQYF	TGTGCCAGCGGACCCTACGAGCAGTACTTC
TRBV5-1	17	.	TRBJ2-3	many	CASSLDPTAHSTDTQYF	TGCGCCAGCAGCTTGGACCCCACCGCACACAGCACAGATACGCAGTATTTT
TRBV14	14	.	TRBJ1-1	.	CASSRGLMNTEAFF	TGTGCCAGCAGCCGAGGGCTAATGAACACTGAAGCTTTCTTT
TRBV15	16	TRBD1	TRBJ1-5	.	CATRLGGDRVNQPQHF	TGTGCCACCCGACTGGGGGGGGACAGGGTCAATCAGCCCCAGCATTTT
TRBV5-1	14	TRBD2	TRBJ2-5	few	CASSSTSGRETQYF	TGCGCCAGCAGCTCAACGAGCGGGAGGGAGACCCAGTACTTC
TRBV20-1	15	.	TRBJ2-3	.	CSASGTLTSTDTQYF	TGCAGTGCTAGTGGGACACTCACTAGCACAGATACGCAGTATTTT
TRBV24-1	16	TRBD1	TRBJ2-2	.	CATSEGTGARGGELFF	TGTGCCACCAGTGAAGGAACAGGGGCCAGGGGCGGGGAGCTGTTTTTT
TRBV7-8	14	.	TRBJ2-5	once	CASTWVGPKETQYF	TGTGCCAGCACCTGGGTGGGGCCTAAAGAGACCCAGTACTTC
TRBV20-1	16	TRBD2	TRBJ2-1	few	CSAFGLAELAYNEQFF	TGCAGTGCTTTCGGTCTAGCGGAGTTGGCCTACAATGAGCAGTTCTTC
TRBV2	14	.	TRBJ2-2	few	CASTHDANTGELFF	TGTGCCAGCACTCATGATGCGAACACCGGGGAGCTGTTTTTT
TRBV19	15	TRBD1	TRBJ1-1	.	CASSRDRGWGTEAFF	TGTGCCAGTAGCCGGGACAGGGGATGGGGCACTGAAGCTTTCTTT
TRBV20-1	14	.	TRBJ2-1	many	CSARDGRGSNEQFF	TGCAGTGCTAGAGATGGAAGGGGATCCAATGAGCAGTTCTTC